Listed here are 25 T cell receptor beta chains from one sample, sequenced in a study of blood T cell dynamics during melanoma immunotherapy. Sample time point: week 3, after first cycle of checkpoint inhibitor. The method was immunoSEQ multiplex PCR; TCRdb's version includes in-frame clones alone and lacks a portion of them. The table shows fewer than 20,000 clones, with 94% occurring only once. The specimen was effector memory CD8+ T cells from blood, collected from a patient treated with checkpoint blockade. The receptors were gathered from a human donor with melanoma.

The chain links TRBV18 to TRBJ2-1; the match to TRBD2 covers 10 bases. Germline loops: CDR1 KGHSH, CDR2 LQKENI. V was clipped by 3 bases and J by 4 bases; unmatched bases: 3. The CDR3 is made up of 15 amino acids. The CDR3 DNA is TGTGCCAGCTCACCGGCTAGCGGGAGTTACAATGAGCAGTTCTTC. Its protein is CASSPASGSYNEQFF.

The chain employs TRBV7-8 and TRBJ2-7; no firm D call. Per germline, CDR1 SGHVS and CDR2 FQNEAQ. This CDR3 is 11 amino acids long. Trimming removed 1 base from V and 7 bases from J, with 5 bases in between. CDR3 bases: TGTGCCAGCAGCTTAGGGATAGAGCAGTACTTC. Translated, it gives CASSLGIEQYF.

The rearrangement uses TRBV5-1 and TRBJ2-7, with D uncertain. The CDR3 contains 14 residues. Germline V gene lookup returns CDR1 SGHRS and CDR2 YFSETQ. The V end was cut by 4 bases, the J end by 2 bases, with 13 bases between. Written as DNA, the CDR3 is TGCGCCAGCAGCCCAAAGACGGTAACCTACGAGCAGTACTTC. This codes for CASSPKTVTYEQYF. The variable domain in full, with the rest retrieved from reference TRBV5-1 and TRBJ2-7, is KAGVTQTPRYLIKTRGQQVTLSCSPISGHRSVSWYQQTPGQGLQFLFEYFSETQRNKGNFPGRFSGRQFSNSRSEMNVSTLELGDSALYLCASSPKTVTYEQYFGPGTRLTVT.

This chain uses TRBV7-6 with TRBJ2-7; 7 bases line up with TRBD1. The CDR3 is 15 amino acids. From germline, CDR1 is SGHVS and CDR2 FNYEAQ. J lost 4 bases, V lost 3 bases, and 9 bases had no gene match. In nucleotides, the CDR3 is TGTGCCAGCAGCTTCCGACCGGGACAGCTATACGAGCAGTACTTC. Protein product: CASSFRPGQLYEQYF.

This chain connects TRBV14 to TRBJ2-1, with D possibly matching TRBD1 (5 bases). The CDR3 loop spans 13 amino acids. Trimming cost V 1 base and J 6 bases, with 7 bases left between them. The V gene's germline CDR1 is SGHDN and CDR2 FVKESK. CDR3 sequence (DNA): TGTGCCAGCAGCCAAGTTAGGGGCAATGAGCAGTTCTTC. Translating it yields CASSQVRGNEQFF.

This rearrangement joins TRBV6-6 to TRBJ2-7, with 7 nucleotides matching TRBD1. CDR3 length: 13 amino acids. V lost 5 bases and J lost 1; bases outside the gene matches: 2. The germline CDR1 and CDR2 sequences are MNHNY and SVGAGI (reference sequence). The CDR3 sequence is CASSETGSYEQYF. CDR3 nucleotides: TGTGCCAGCAGTGAGACAGGGTCCTACGAGCAGTACTTC.

The chain joins TRBV27 to TRBJ2-7, with D possibly TRBD1 on 8 matching bases. Per germline, CDR1 MNHEY and CDR2 SMNVEV (reference sequence). The CDR3 runs 13 residues. V was pared by 5 bases and J by 4 bases, with 12 bases between. DNA of the CDR3: TGTGCCAGCAGTACAGGGGGGGGTTACGAGCAGTACTTC. Its protein is CASSTGGGYEQYF.

This sequence joins TRBV7-6 and TRBJ2-2; possible D gene TRBD2, 5 bases. V dropped 5 bases and J dropped 7 bases, with 14 bases sitting between them. Germline V gives CDR1 SGHVS, CDR2 FNYEAQ. CDR3 length: 14 amino acids. CDR3 DNA: TGTGCCAGCAGCCCCGGTGGCGGGCACGGGGAGCTGTTTTTT. It codes for CASSPGGGHGELFF.

This chain links TRBV5-4 with TRBJ2-7; D unclear. Germline V gene lookup returns CDR1 SGHNT and CDR2 YYREEE (reference sequence). V was shortened by 4 bases and J by 5 bases, with 16 bases between the two germline ends. This CDR3 is 14 amino acids long. The CDR3 region is CASSVRANPHEQYF. CDR3 DNA: TGTGCCAGCAGCGTACGGGCTAACCCACACGAGCAGTACTTC. Together with reference TRBV5-4 and TRBJ2-7, the CDR3 gives the full variable domain: ETGVTQSPTHLIKTRGQQVTLRCSSQSGHNTVSWYQQALGQGPQFIFQYYREEENGRGNFPPRFSGLQFPNYSSELNVNALELDDSALYLCASSVRANPHEQYFGPGTRLTVT.

The gene calls are TRBV7-2 and TRBJ1-1, with TRBD1 matching over 8 bases. This CDR3 spans 16 amino acids. J was trimmed by 3 bases and V by 5 bases; bases with no gene match: 11. The V gene's germline CDR1 is SGHTA and CDR2 FQGNSA. The CDR3 sequence: CASSHHRGNMDTEAFF. In nucleotides, the CDR3 is TGTGCCAGCAGCCACCACAGGGGGAATATGGACACTGAAGCTTTCTTT.

The count of this clone is one. This chain uses TRBV2 with TRBJ2-7; 9 nucleotides match TRBD2. With 3 bases clipped from V and 6 bases from J, the junction kept 6 bases outside the gene matches. Germline V gene data show CDR1 as SNHLY and CDR2 as FYNNEI. The CDR3 has 14 amino acids. The DNA for the CDR3 is TGTGCCAGCAGTGACTTAGCGGGAGACCCCGAGCAGTACTTC. Its translation: CASSDLAGDPEQYF.

The rearrangement uses TRBV7-3 and TRBJ2-1; D unresolved. The V end lost 5 bases, the J end lost 2 bases, and 16 bases lay between the germline ends. CDR1 is SGHTA and CDR2 is FQGTGA in the germline V gene. CDR3 length equals 16 residues. CDR3 DNA: TGTGCCAGCAGCCCAAACCCCGACGTTGCCTACAATGAGCAGTTCTTC. Protein sequence: CASSPNPDVAYNEQFF.

The rearrangement links TRBV19 to TRBJ1-6; D unclear. Trimming removed 3 bases from V and 7 bases from J, with 10 bases in between. The length of the CDR3 is 14 residues. The germline CDR1 and CDR2 sequences are LNHDA and SQIVND (reference sequence). CDR3 DNA: TGTGCCAGTAGTATGGACGGACTAAATTCACCCCTCCACTTT. Its translation: CASSMDGLNSPLHF.

This rearrangement joins TRBV4-2 to TRBJ2-1, with 8 bases fitting TRBD2. The germline V gene encodes CDR1 LGHNA and CDR2 YNFKEQ. V was clipped by 4 bases and J by 2 bases; unmatched bases: 7. The CDR3 has 16 residues. In DNA, the CDR3 is TGTGCCAGCAGCCCGCCGGGACTAGACCCCTACAATGAGCAGTTCTTC. Amino acid sequence: CASSPPGLDPYNEQFF.

The CDR3 is CASSYEVSYEQYF. The CDR3 nucleotides are TGTGCCAGCAGTTACGAGGTTTCCTACGAGCAGTACTTC. The rearrangement uses TRBV6-5 and TRBJ2-7, with D uncertain. Trimming stripped 2 bases from V and 1 base from J, with 6 bases between. This CDR3 has 13 amino acids. Germline CDR1 reads MNHEY; CDR2 reads SVGAGI.

This clone appeared once. The J gene is TRBJ2-1, the V gene TRBV5-4, with TRBD2 matching 11 bases. CDR1 SGHNT and CDR2 YYREEE come from the germline V gene (reference sequence). V shed 2 bases, J shed 4 bases, and the junction held 5 bases outside the gene matches. The CDR3 covers 16 residues. DNA of the CDR3: TGTGCCAGCAGCTTACCCGGGACTAGCGGTTACAATGAGCAGTTCTTC. The encoded protein is CASSLPGTSGYNEQFF. The full variable domain, completed using reference TRBV5-4 and TRBJ2-1, is ETGVTQSPTHLIKTRGQQVTLRCSSQSGHNTVSWYQQALGQGPQFIFQYYREEENGRGNFPPRFSGLQFPNYSSELNVNALELDDSALYLCASSLPGTSGYNEQFFGPGTRLTVL.

The rearrangement joins TRBV7-3 to TRBJ2-1, with D tentatively TRBD2 (5 bases). There are 17 residues in the CDR3. The V and J ends lost 1 base and 4 bases respectively, with 17 bases between them. The V gene's germline CDR1 is SGHTA and CDR2 FQGTGA. The CDR3 protein is CASSLNSGERSYNEQFF. In DNA, the CDR3 is TGTGCCAGCAGCTTAAATTCCGGGGAACGGTCTTACAATGAGCAGTTCTTC.

V and J are TRBV28 and TRBJ2-1; 8 bases agree with TRBD2. The germline V gene has CDR1 MDHEN and CDR2 SYDVKM. This CDR3 has 17 amino acids. V gave up 2 bases and J gave up 4 bases; unmatched junction bases: 10. CDR3 sequence reads: CASSLSLGLGLYNEQFF. As DNA, the CDR3 is TGTGCCAGCAGTTTAAGTTTGGGACTAGGACTTTACAATGAGCAGTTCTTC. Together with reference TRBV28 and TRBJ2-1, the CDR3 gives the full variable domain: DVKVTQSSRYLVKRTGEKVFLECVQDMDHENMFWYRQDPGLGLRLIYFSYDVKMKEKGDIPEGYSVSREKKERFSLILESASTNQTSMYLCASSLSLGLGLYNEQFFGPGTRLTVL.

The chain uses TRBV19 and TRBJ2-1; TRBD2 aligns across 12 bases. The CDR3 runs 16 residues. Per germline, CDR1 LNHDA and CDR2 SQIVND (reference sequence). After removal of 5 bases from V and 12 bases from J, the junction contained 14 bases not matched to a gene. The CDR3 region has the DNA TGTGCCAGTAGTCCGGCCGGGACTAGCGGGTTCCCCGGGCAGTTCTTC. It is translated as CASSPAGTSGFPGQFF.

The V call is TRBV5-5, the J call TRBJ2-3; the D gene could be TRBD1 or TRBD2 (5 bases each). V was shortened by 7 bases and J by 6 bases, with 9 bases between the two germline ends. The CDR3 consists of 11 residues. The V gene's germline CDR1 is SGHKS and CDR2 YYEKEE (reference sequence). The CDR3 DNA follows: TGTGCCAGCCTTGGGGGTGATACGCAGTATTTT. Translating it yields CASLGGDTQYF.

The rearrangement joins TRBV7-8 to TRBJ2-2; 7 nucleotides line up with TRBD1. Trimming at V came to 6 bases and at J to 0 bases, leaving 7 bases not matched to a gene. The CDR3 loop spans 16 amino acids. Germline loops: CDR1 SGHVS, CDR2 FQNEAQ. This CDR3 reads CASSSRTGTNTGELFF. CDR3 nucleotide sequence: TGTGCCAGCAGTTCTAGGACAGGCACGAACACCGGGGAGCTGTTTTTT.

The rearrangement links TRBV9 to TRBJ2-1; 7 bases fit TRBD1. Looked up from germline, CDR1 is SGDLS and CDR2 is YYNGEE. The J segment lost 4 bases and the V segment lost 5 bases, leaving 12 bases of the junction unmatched. The CDR3 is made up of 16 amino acids. The CDR3 DNA sequence: TGTGCCAGCAGACCTATCCAGGGGGTGGGATACAATGAGCAGTTCTTC. This codes for CASRPIQGVGYNEQFF.

The chain uses TRBV7-9 and TRBJ2-2; D not certain. Between the trimmed V and J ends, which lost 5 bases and 7 bases, there was a span of 11 bases. The length of the CDR3 is 13 residues. In germline, CDR1 is SEHNR, CDR2 FQNEAQ (reference sequence). The CDR3 DNA reads as TGTGCCAGCAGCCCGGCGGTTGTCGGGGAGCTGTTTTTT. Encoded protein: CASSPAVVGELFF.

The chain joins TRBV28 to TRBJ1-4; 7 nucleotides match TRBD1. Germline CDR1 MDHEN, CDR2 SYDVKM. Losses at the gene ends were 6 bases for V and 3 bases for J; bases not matched to a gene: 7. This CDR3 has 15 amino acids. The CDR3 region is CASSFTGEANEKLFF. The CDR3 coding sequence is TGTGCCAGCAGCTTCACAGGGGAGGCTAATGAAAAACTGTTTTTT.

The chain recombines TRBV19 with TRBJ1-1; D is possibly TRBD1 (5 bases). The CDR3 totals 14 residues. The V end lost 4 bases, the J end lost 1 base, and 10 bases lay between the germline ends. The germline CDR1 and CDR2 sequences are LNHDA and SQIVND (reference sequence). The CDR3 DNA sequence: TGTGCCAGTAGTACCCGACAGTGGAACACTGAAGCTTTCTTT. The encoded protein is CASSTRQWNTEAFF.